This TCR beta chain was recovered during a study of metastatic and nonmetastatic thyroid tumors. At the level of the study: Thyroid patients, malignant and benign, had repertoires compared across blood and tumor or nodule tissue.

As handled by the study authors: Between-group CDR3 differences, defined by clinicopathological status, yielded a distant-metastasis classifier for papillary thyroid cancer. TCRdb re-clonotyped the PCR reads through MiXCR. These V and J calls derive from TCRdb rather than the authors' analysis. The table has just under 60,000 clones, 15% to 20% seen once. In this sample, this clone turned up many times. What it recognizes is unknown. Study-wide points: Significantly higher TCR beta diversity was reportedly seen in malignant thyroid tumors than benign nodules, in blood and tumor.

Between the trimmed V and J ends, which lost 3 bases and 6 bases, there was a span of 6 bases. The CDR3 runs to 12 residues. Germline CDR1 is MNHEY and CDR2 is SMNVEV (reference sequence). Until they underwent thyroid surgery, no patient had received any treatment. This sequence was found in a male donor with papillary thyroid cancer or a benign thyroid nodule (not recorded which). Some clones in this sample may be carry-over from other donors' samples. The chain links TRBV27 to TRBJ1-5; D ambiguous. Sequencing was performed on blood. Written as DNA, the CDR3 is TGTGCCAGCAGTTTGTGGTTTCAGCCCCAGCATTTT. Protein product: CASSLWFQPQHF.